This paragraph covers one T cell receptor beta chain sequence. Trimming removed 2 bases at V and 1 base at J, with 11 bases between. This CDR3 is built from 14 residues. CDR1 and CDR2 from the germline V gene are SQVTM and ANQGSEA. This sample was included in a study of technical replicates of blood from several donors. TCRdb's copy holds only in-frame clones and misses some; the assay was immunoSEQ multiplex PCR. The data contain approximately 90,000 clones, approximately 95% of them singletons. Material for sequencing was T cells isolated from PBMCs. The clonotype originates from a human donor in good health. The chain links TRBV29-1 to TRBJ1-1; a weak D match, TRBD1 (5 bases). CDR3 in amino acids: CSVELGTSNTEAFF. The CDR3 DNA is TGCAGCGTTGAACTCGGGACTTCGAACACTGAAGCTTTCTTT.